This T cell receptor (beta chain) was identified in a study of identical twins (TCRdb year 2016). Turning to the overall study: To test whether fetal clonotypes persist, the study used deep sequencing on TCR alpha and beta repertoires from monozygotic twins, unrelated adults of various ages, and cord blood. To rule out contamination, replicate twin experiments were performed at different times with different library preparation protocols. Paper-wide results and their limitations: A weaker excess of twin sharing was found in beta out-of-frame sequences because the signal-to-noise ratio was lowered by fewer shared sequences. Fewer insertions were carried by abundant cord blood beta clonotypes, a similar but weaker trend appeared in young adult naive repertoires, and no such trend appeared in memory repertoires. Conclusions relied on cross-sectional statistical analysis, since the same donors could not be followed over many years. Compared with coincidental sharing between unrelated individuals, out-of-frame TCR alpha sequences shared between twins showed an excess of sequences with low generation probability. Zero-insertion analyses could be partly confounded by invariant T cells such as MAIT and iNKT, although diverse VJ usage argued against such confounding for most clonotypes. Recombination models systematically underestimated out-of-frame TCR alpha sharing in monozygotic twins but agreed with sharing between unrelated individuals.

The CDR3 numbers 14 residues from cysteine through phenylalanine. Of the read, only the CDR3 DNA is kept; its 42 bases are in frame from base 1. For CDR1 and CDR2, the germline V gene lists MGHRA and YSYEKL. V is shortened by 1 base, J by 6 bases, and the region joining them spans 10 bases. Library preparation was by 5' RACE. Sequencing was performed on an Illumina HiSeq 2000. Template switching introduced a universal primer binding site; the final cDNA contained a unique molecular identifier, enabling accurate counting of TCR cDNA molecules. First-strand cDNA for TCR alpha and beta chains was synthesized from specific primers in the conserved constant-segment region. Each cDNA library was double barcoded, with a SMART-Mk sample barcode plus Illumina barcodes, to control for contamination. TruSeq adapter sequences along with Illumina sample barcodes were introduced in two successive PCR steps. The Illumina HiSeq platform was used with custom primers to sequence TCR alpha and beta cDNA libraries. The study's own analysis went as follows. MiGEC was used to process raw reads and extract unique molecular identifiers, and MiXCR was used to find CDR3 positions. For each individual, recombination models were inferred using an EM algorithm with the repgenHMM and IGoR tools. Shared clonotype analysis was performed with the tcR package in R, normalizing sharing by the product of cloneset sizes. Out-of-frame nonproductive sequences were analyzed to study raw recombination free of thymic and clonal selection effects. TCRdb trimmed the raw reads at Q25, called clones with MiXCR and kept productive beta chains. Rows with a matching CDR3 protein are joined into one entry that keeps the most common DNA and genes. It is TCRdb's table, rather than the study itself, that gives the V and J calls and clone size. The sample table holds 570,000 or so distinct CDR3 sequences, of which nearly 10% were seen once. The ten top clones hold 2.5% to 3% of the sample.

This clonotype was counted many times. It lacks a known antigen. Base qualities are not provided; no much larger clone lies one nucleotide away. Every donor in the study was a healthy Caucasian. Three pairs of female monozygotic twins, all aged about 18 to 29 years, were included in the twin cohort. Peripheral blood mononuclear cells were used as the source from which RNA for TCR libraries was isolated. These records were also assigned to another study, of yellow fever vaccine responses in identical twins. As that second study puts it: The T cell response to vaccination in identical twins was reported by the authors to appear partly convergent and partly personalized. Focusing on identical twins, the study followed the T cell clones that responded to the vaccine, and did so with precision.

The sequence came from a woman aged 18 to 35 in good health. Sequenced input: PBMCs. The chain uses TRBV4-1 and TRBJ1-5; the D gene assignment is ambiguous. The CDR3 in this case is CASSQVPLGQPQHF. The nucleotide sequence reads as follows: TGCGCCAGCAGCCAAGTACCCCTGGGTCAGCCCCAGCATTTT.